Each of the 17 T cell receptor beta chains below was sequenced from the same sample in a study of identical twins. A single record per CDR3 protein comes from TCRdb applying MiXCR to the 5' RACE reads. Of about 690,000 distinct CDR3 sequences in the sample, 6.1% were seen once. The specimen sequenced was naive T cells sorted from blood. These receptors all come from a man between 18 and 29 years old in good health.

This clonotype was detected many times. Here the CDR3 reads CATWDGSYNEQFF. CDR3 sequence (DNA): TGTGCCACATGGGACGGGTCCTACAATGAGCAGTTCTTC. This chain links TRBV24-1 with TRBJ2-1; D possibly matches TRBD1 or TRBD2 (5 bases each). With 10 bases removed from V and 1 base from J, the gap between germline ends came to 10 bases. This CDR3 is built from 13 residues. Germline CDR1 reads KGHDR; CDR2 reads SFDVKD.

This clonotype has only a few counts. The CDR3 nucleotides are TGTGCCAGCAGTGAACGACAGAATGAAAAACTGTTTTTT. Its protein product is CASSERQNEKLFF. The chain joins TRBV6-1 to TRBJ1-4, with D perhaps TRBD1 (5 bases). The V and J ends lost 2 bases and 5 bases respectively, with 6 bases between them. Germline V lookup: CDR1 MNHNS, CDR2 SASEGT. CDR3 length: 13 residues.

This clonotype showed up many times. This could be a read error, since a much larger clone is one nucleotide away. This chain connects TRBV27 to TRBJ2-1, with a tentative D call TRBD2 (5 bases). V gave up 8 bases and J gave up 2 bases, with 7 bases separating them. Germline CDR1 MNHEY, CDR2 SMNVEV (reference sequence). This CDR3 spans 12 amino acids. DNA for the CDR3: TGTGCCAGCGGGAGCACCTACAATGAGCAGTTCTTC. It encodes CASGSTYNEQFF.

The chain has TRBV6-2 or TRBV6-3 and TRBJ2-1; TRBD2 matches at 10 bases. The V gene end was trimmed by 5 bases and the J gene end by 9 bases; junction bases not matched to a gene: 10. Germline CDR1 is MNHEY and CDR2 is SVGEGT. CDR3 length: 15 residues. The DNA of the CDR3 is TGTGCCAGCAGTAGAAATCTAGCGGGAGTGGGTGAGCAGTTCTTC. Protein product: CASSRNLAGVGEQFF.

This clonotype appeared many times. V usage is TRBV12-3 or TRBV12-4 and J usage is TRBJ1-3; TRBD1 matches at 7 bases. V trimming: 5 bases; J trimming: 4 bases; junction bases outside the gene matches: 8. CDR3 size: 15 residues. CDR3 coding DNA: TGTGCCAGCAGTCCCGACAGGGCGGGAGGAAACACCATATATTTT. It yields the protein CASSPDRAGGNTIYF.

The J gene is TRBJ2-3, the V gene TRBV6-6; the D gene is possibly TRBD1 (5 bases). This CDR3 comprises 13 residues. The germline gives CDR1 MNHNY, CDR2 SVGAGI (reference sequence). Trimming cost V 2 bases and J 7 bases, with 10 bases left between them. CDR3 nucleotide sequence: TGTGCCAGCAGTTACATGGGGCAGAATACGCAGTATTTT. Its protein is CASSYMGQNTQYF.

The J gene is TRBJ2-2, the V gene TRBV11-2; D ambiguous. With 4 bases removed from V and 2 bases from J, the gap between germline ends came to 17 bases. Per the germline V gene, CDR1 is SGHAT and CDR2 is FQNNGV. The CDR3 contains 17 residues. The CDR3 loop reads CASSSPRRGKNTGELFF. The CDR3 DNA is TGTGCCAGCAGCTCCCCTAGACGTGGGAAAAACACCGGGGAGCTGTTTTTT. Together with reference TRBV11-2 and TRBJ2-2, the CDR3 gives the full variable domain: EAGVAQSPRYKIIEKRQSVAFWCNPISGHATLYWYQQILGQGPKLLIQFQNNGVVDDSQLPKDRFSAERLKGVDSTLKIQPAKLEDSAVYLCASSSPRRGKNTGELFFGEGSRLTVL.

This clonotype was counted many times. The rearrangement joins TRBV12-3 or TRBV12-4 to TRBJ2-1; the D gene is possibly TRBD2 (7 bases). Trimming pared 5 bases from V and 6 bases from J, leaving 23 bases between. This CDR3 is 17 amino acids long. CDR3 sequence reads: CASSPRGAIPLGNEQFF. The CDR3 bases are TGTGCCAGCAGTCCCCGGGGGGCGATTCCGTTGGGCAATGAGCAGTTCTTC.

The V and J genes are TRBV7-2 and TRBJ1-5; TRBD1 matches 9 bases. The germline V gene encodes CDR1 SGHTA and CDR2 FQGNSA. The CDR3 is 16 residues long. V was clipped by 5 bases and J by 0 bases; unmatched bases: 5. The CDR3 is CASSRTGANSNQPQHF. The CDR3 nucleotides are TGTGCCAGCAGCCGGACAGGGGCGAATAGCAATCAGCCCCAGCATTTT.

This clonotype was observed a few times. V gene TRBV5-1 combines with J gene TRBJ2-1; the D gene could be TRBD1 or TRBD2 (5 bases each). Germline CDR1 SGHRS, CDR2 YFSETQ. V dropped 0 bases and J dropped 3 bases, with 13 bases sitting between them. The CDR3 is made up of 16 amino acids. The CDR3 protein is CASSLAGPENYNEQFF. The CDR3 DNA follows: TGCGCCAGCAGCTTGGCGGGACCAGAGAACTACAATGAGCAGTTCTTC.

This clonotype was observed many times. The rearrangement links TRBV11-1 to TRBJ2-7; TRBD1 or TRBD2 may be the D gene (5 bases each). Looked up from germline, CDR1 is SGHAT and CDR2 is FQDESV (reference sequence). This CDR3 comprises 15 residues. The V end lost 0 bases, the J end lost 0 bases, and 9 bases lay between the germline ends. The CDR3 reads CASSLALGVSYEQYF. For the CDR3, the DNA is TGTGCCAGCAGCTTAGCGTTGGGGGTCTCCTACGAGCAGTACTTC. The whole variable domain, remainder taken from reference TRBV11-1 and TRBJ2-7, is EAEVAQSPRYKITEKSQAVAFWCDPISGHATLYWYRQILGQGPELLVQFQDESVVDDSQLPKDRFSAERLKGVDSTLKIQPAELGDSAMYLCASSLALGVSYEQYFGPGTRLTVT.

The rearrangement uses TRBV7-3 and TRBJ2-4, with D maybe TRBD1 (6 bases). The germline V gene has CDR1 SGHTA and CDR2 FQGTGA. The CDR3 is 16 amino acids. Trimming cost V 5 bases and J 4 bases, with 18 bases left between them. The CDR3 DNA reads TGTGCCAGCAGCCCCTTACCGGGACAAGGGAAAAACATTCAGTACTTC. Encoded protein: CASSPLPGQGKNIQYF.

This clonotype came up many times. The V gene is TRBV15, the J gene TRBJ2-1; D unresolved. Per germline, CDR1 LNHNV and CDR2 YYDKDF (reference sequence). V lost 0 bases and J lost 10, with 7 bases in between. The CDR3 consists of 12 residues. This chain's CDR3 is CATSRDGLEQFF. In DNA, the CDR3 is TGTGCCACCAGCAGAGATGGCCTGGAGCAGTTCTTC.

For this clonotype: A clone one base away is much larger, so this may be a read error. J is TRBJ2-1 and V is TRBV12-3 or TRBV12-4, with D tentatively TRBD1 or TRBD2 (5 bases each). This CDR3 is built from 12 residues. The CDR3 region has the DNA TGTTCCAGCAGTTTAGATTGGGGACAGCAGTTCTTC. This codes for CSSSLDWGQQFF.

The chain has TRBV5-5 and TRBJ1-6; the D gene is possibly TRBD1 (5 bases). The CDR3 sequence is 14 residues long. Germline CDR1 SGHKS, CDR2 YYEKEE (reference sequence). V gave up 3 bases and J gave up 9 bases, with 13 bases separating them. CDR3 coding DNA: TGTGCCAGCAGCTCCGGGGGTGGGGGTTCACCCCTCCACTTT. Encoded protein: CASSSGGGGSPLHF.

This clonotype came up many times. The chain is built from TRBV9 and TRBJ2-5, with D perhaps matching TRBD2 (5 bases). CDR1 and CDR2 from the germline V gene are SGDLS and YYNGEE. Trimming stripped 3 bases from V and 5 bases from J, with 11 bases between. The CDR3 is 13 amino acids. The CDR3: CASSATRGETQYF. CDR3 nucleotides: TGTGCCAGCAGCGCAACTAGAGGCGAGACCCAGTACTTC.

This clonotype was counted only a few times. The rearrangement joins TRBV28 to TRBJ1-1; TRBD1 agrees at 7 bases. The CDR3 covers 15 residues. Germline lookup yields CDR1 MDHEN and CDR2 SYDVKM. Trimming at V came to 4 bases and at J to 7 bases, leaving 12 bases not matched to a gene. The CDR3 region is CASSSSPGQRLEAFF. In DNA form, the CDR3 reads TGTGCCAGCAGTTCTTCCCCGGGACAGAGACTTGAAGCTTTCTTT.